Shown below are 19 T cell receptor beta chains from a single sample sequenced in a study of tumor-infiltrating lymphocytes in oesophageal squamous cell carcinoma. TCRdb re-derived calls from the PCR reads in MiXCR, one entry per CDR3 protein. This table has about 10,000 distinct CDR3 sequences, roughly three fifths appearing once. Sequencing input: esophageal tumor tissue. All receptors come from a female donor with esophageal squamous cell carcinoma.

This rearrangement joins TRBV6-1 to TRBJ2-7; the D gene is possibly TRBD2 (6 bases). From germline, CDR1 is MNHNS and CDR2 SASEGT. V lost 8 bases to trimming and J lost 0 bases, with 14 bases between them. The CDR3 runs 14 residues. This CDR3 is CASSRDFSSYEQYF. The CDR3 DNA is TGTGCCAGCTCAAGGGACTTCAGCTCCTACGAGCAGTACTTC.

This rearrangement joins TRBV5-1 to TRBJ1-1; unclear D gene. The germline CDR1 and CDR2 sequences are SGHRS and YFSETQ. The CDR3 is 16 amino acids. V shed 0 bases and J shed 0 bases, with 12 bases lying between them. CDR3 sequence reads: CASSLVLGIVNTEAFF. DNA for the CDR3: TGCGCCAGCAGCTTGGTACTGGGCATCGTGAACACTGAAGCTTTCTTT.

The chain joins TRBV7-6 to TRBJ2-3, with D maybe TRBD2 (6 bases). The J call could be wrong; TRBJ2-7 is a better fit for the DNA end. The CDR3 totals 15 residues. Germline CDR1 is SGHVS and CDR2 is FNYEAQ. The chain's CDR3 is CASSLVGLGSGEQYF. The CDR3 DNA reads as TGTGCCAGCAGCTTAGTGGGACTGGGGAGTGGGGAGCAGTACTTC.

This clonotype showed up many times. This chain joins TRBV5-4 and TRBJ1-4, with a tentative D call TRBD1 (6 bases). There are 14 residues in the CDR3. The germline V gene has CDR1 SGHNT and CDR2 YYREEE (reference sequence). V was trimmed by 4 bases and J by 0 bases, leaving 7 bases between them. The CDR3 loop is CASSRDTTNEKLFF. In nucleotides, the CDR3 is TGTGCCAGCAGCCGGGACACAACTAATGAAAAACTGTTTTTT. The full variable domain, with the rest looked up from reference TRBV5-4 and TRBJ1-4, is ETGVTQSPTHLIKTRGQQVTLRCSSQSGHNTVSWYQQALGQGPQFIFQYYREEENGRGNFPPRFSGLQFPNYSSELNVNALELDDSALYLCASSRDTTNEKLFFGSGTQLSVL.

This chain uses TRBV7-2 with TRBJ2-5; 9 bases are a match to TRBD2. CDR1 is SGHTA and CDR2 is FQGNSA in the germline V gene. Germline trimming cut 5 bases from V and 3 bases from J; bases unmatched to any gene: 10. This CDR3 has 16 residues. CDR3 protein: CASSPPRLADEETQYF. In DNA form, the CDR3 reads TGTGCCAGCAGCCCCCCTAGACTAGCGGATGAAGAGACCCAGTACTTC.

This clonotype was recorded a few times. This chain links TRBV7-3 with TRBJ2-1, with 16 bases identical to TRBD2. This CDR3 region has 21 residues. The germline gives CDR1 SGHTA, CDR2 FQGTGA. V lost 2 bases and J lost 4; bases outside the gene matches: 14. The CDR3 DNA reads as TGTGCCAGCAGCTTACTACCCCCGGGACTAGCGGGGGGGAGGGGATACAATGAGCAGTTCTTC. Its translation: CASSLLPPGLAGGRGYNEQFF.

The J gene is TRBJ2-4, the V gene TRBV7-2, with 10 positions matching TRBD1. The DNA matches TRBJ2-5 better at its end, which makes the J call doubtful. The germline V gene has CDR1 SGHTA and CDR2 FQGNSA. The CDR3 loop spans 15 amino acids. CDR3 loop: CASSRSRTGGQTQYF. In DNA, the CDR3 is TGTGCCAGCAGCCGCTCCAGGACAGGGGGACAGACCCAGTACTTC.

This clonotype was detected ten times or more. Being one base from a much bigger clone, this may be a read error. The J gene is TRBJ2-1, the V gene TRBV7-3; possibly TRBD1 or TRBD2 for D (5 bases each). The tail of the sequence fits TRBJ2-7 better, so the J call may be wrong. CDR1 is SGHTA and CDR2 is FQGTGA in the germline V gene. This CDR3 is 16 amino acids long. The CDR3 region has the DNA TGTGCCAGCAGCCTCAAGGGGACGAGCTCCTACAATGAGCAGTACTTC. It specifies CASSLKGTSSYNEQYF.

V usage is TRBV6-5 and J usage is TRBJ1-3; 7 positions match TRBD1. Per the germline V gene, CDR1 is MNHEY and CDR2 is SVGAGI. J gave up 0 bases and V 8 bases, and 13 bases lay outside the gene matches. There are 17 residues in the CDR3. CDR3 sequence: CASRVDGQALSGNTIYF. In DNA form, the CDR3 reads TGTGCCAGCCGGGTAGATGGACAGGCCCTCTCTGGAAACACCATATATTTT.

The gene calls are TRBV6-1 and TRBJ2-2; D gene unclear. The V end was cut by 8 bases, the J end by 7 bases, with 8 bases between. This CDR3 spans 11 amino acids. Germline CDR1 MNHNS, CDR2 SASEGT. The CDR3 protein is CASRSYGELFF. CDR3 DNA sequence: TGTGCCAGCCGATCCTACGGGGAGCTGTTTTTT.

In its sample, this clonotype was seen many times. V and J are TRBV19 and TRBJ1-2; TRBD1 might be the D (5 bases). CDR3 length: 14 residues. In germline, CDR1 is LNHDA, CDR2 SQIVND (reference sequence). Trimming shortened V by 3 bases and J by 6 bases, and 14 bases separated the two germline ends. The CDR3 sequence: CASSMGPETDGYTF. Here the CDR3 DNA reads TGTGCCAGTAGTATGGGACCCGAGACAGATGGCTACACCTTC.

This clonotype was found a few times. Given the absence of the conserved phenylalanine or tryptophan at the CDR3 end, a read error is likely. It is unclear where the CDR3 begins or ends on the DNA, so no DNA is shown, and the CDR3 is as TCRdb lists it. The chain is built from TRBV7-2 and TRBJ2-6; the table's D gene call, TRBD1, was not cross checked with the DNA. Germline CDR1 and CDR2: SGHTA and FQGNSA. 16 amino acids form the CDR3, both terminal residues included. This chain's CDR3 is CASSLGGGLYEQYFGA.

The chain recombines TRBV6-4 with TRBJ2-7, with 9 bases lining up with TRBD1. V lost 5 bases and J lost 6; bases outside the gene matches: 11. Germline-derived CDR1 and CDR2 are MRHNA and SNTAGT. The CDR3 consists of 15 residues. This CDR3 is CASSKQGARRVEQYF. The CDR3 DNA sequence: TGTGCCAGCAGTAAACAGGGGGCGCGGCGAGTCGAGCAGTACTTC.

This chain connects TRBV6-2 or TRBV6-3 to TRBJ2-4; D unresolved. Judging by the DNA end, TRBJ2-6 fits better; the J call may be wrong. The CDR3 totals 13 residues. Germline lookup yields CDR1 MNHEY and CDR2 SVGEGT. This chain's CDR3 is CASGDSGANVLTF. CDR3 DNA: TGTGCCAGCGGGGACTCTGGGGCCAACGTCCTGACTTTC.

The J gene is TRBJ2-4, the V gene TRBV9; the D gene is possibly TRBD2 (6 bases). TRBJ2-1 explains the end of the DNA better; the J call may be wrong. The CDR3 length is 14 residues. Germline V CDR1 and CDR2: SGDLS, YYNGEE. CDR3 sequence (DNA): TGTGCCAGCAGCCCGCGGGGCAGCTACAATGAGCAGTTCTTC. This translates into CASSPRGSYNEQFF.

This clonotype came up many times. The gene calls are TRBV5-4 and TRBJ1-1; D is possibly TRBD1 (5 bases). CDR1 and CDR2 from the germline V gene are SGHNT and YYREEE (reference sequence). The CDR3 length is 16 residues. The germline V and J ends were trimmed by 7 bases and 0 bases, with 19 bases remaining between them. The CDR3: CASGSGGTTLNTEAFF. The CDR3 DNA is TGTGCCAGCGGATCTGGGGGGACGACCTTGAACACTGAAGCTTTCTTT.

This clonotype was found a few times. Relative to the germline gene, one junction end is altered; a read error may explain this. The rearrangement links TRBV7-2 to TRBJ2-1, with 10 bases fitting TRBD1. This CDR3 is 12 amino acids long. CDR1 and CDR2 (germline): SGHTA, FQGNSA. CDR3 nucleotides: TGTGCCAGCAGCTTAGGGGGGACAGGGGACAACTTC. Its protein is CASSLGGTGDNF.

By frequency in the sample, this clonotype is medium-sized (0.01 to 0.1%). The V and J genes are TRBV6-1 and TRBJ2-1, with D unresolved. Germline V lookup: CDR1 MNHNS, CDR2 SASEGT. Trimming cost V 3 bases and J 9 bases, with 12 bases left between them. The CDR3 length is 13 residues. CDR3 coding DNA: TGTGCCAGCAGTGATAGGATTATCGGTGAGCAGTTCTTC. It codes for CASSDRIIGEQFF.

V is TRBV6-2 or TRBV6-3 and J is TRBJ2-5; D uncertain. The V and J ends lost 8 bases and 13 bases respectively, with 20 bases between them. The CDR3 loop spans 12 amino acids. The germline V gene has CDR1 MNHEY and CDR2 SVGEGT. Written as DNA, the CDR3 is TGTGCCAGCGGCTCCCCTAGGTTGGAGCTGTACTTC. Translated, it gives CASGSPRLELYF.